The clone carrying this TCR beta chain has a handful of counts. No antigen is known for it. Donors ranged from 6 to 90 years old and were healthy Caucasians in Russia. A minimum of 6 micrograms of total RNA was extracted per sample. This sample was taken from a study of blood T cells in healthy people across ages. Notes on the study in general: PBMCs left unsorted prevented a conclusive naive versus antigen-experienced comparison.

For the second PCR, which ran for about 7 to 11 cycles, a sample-barcoded 5' primer and a J-beta primer mix were used. TCRdb analysed the 5' RACE reads with MiXCR anew, one entry per CDR3 protein. The data contain some 1,500,000 distinct CDR3 sequences, 35% to 45% of them singletons. Sequencing was performed on blood. The TCR comes from a woman aged 18-30 years in good health.

The CDR3 is CASSQGLAGYTDTQYF. CDR3 coding DNA: TGCGCCAGCAGCCAAGGACTAGCGGGGTACACAGATACGCAGTATTTT. The chain is built from TRBV4-3 and TRBJ2-3; 11 positions match TRBD2. This CDR3 spans 16 amino acids. Unmatched junction bases numbered 2, after V lost 1 base and J lost 2 bases. Germline lookup yields CDR1 LGHNA and CDR2 YSLEER.